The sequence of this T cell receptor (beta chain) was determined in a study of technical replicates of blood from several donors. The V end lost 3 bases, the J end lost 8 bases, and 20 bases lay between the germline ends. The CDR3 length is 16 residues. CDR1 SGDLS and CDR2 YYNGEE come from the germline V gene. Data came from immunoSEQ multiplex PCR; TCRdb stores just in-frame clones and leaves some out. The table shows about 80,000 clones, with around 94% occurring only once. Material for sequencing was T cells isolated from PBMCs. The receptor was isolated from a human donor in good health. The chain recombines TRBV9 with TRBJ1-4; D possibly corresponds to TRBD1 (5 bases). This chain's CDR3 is CASSDEGWGGEEKLFF. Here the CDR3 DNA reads TGTGCCAGCAGCGATGAAGGATGGGGGGGGGAGGAAAAACTGTTTTTT.